The next 24 T cell receptor beta chains were all read from a single sample in a study of blood T cell repertoires in COVID-19. Profiling relied on immunoSEQ multiplex PCR, and the TCRdb table lists in-frame clones only, not all of them. The repertoire holds tens of thousands of clones, about 74% seen once, with just under 4% in the top ten. The specimen sequenced was peripheral blood. These receptors came from a man between 65 and 85 years old with COVID-19, enrolled during active disease.

CDR3 DNA: TGTGCCAGTAGTATAGACAGGGCAGGTCGAGAGACCCAGTACTTC. This translates into CASSIDRAGRETQYF. The chain employs TRBV19 and TRBJ2-5; D is possibly TRBD1 (5 bases). V lost 0 bases and J 4 bases, leaving 12 bases between the germline ends. The CDR3 loop spans 15 amino acids. Per the germline V gene, CDR1 is LNHDA and CDR2 is SQIVND (reference sequence).

The V gene is TRBV4-2, the J gene TRBJ1-2; TRBD1 matches 8 bases. This CDR3 has 16 amino acids. Trimming took 1 base from V and 5 from J; bases not matched to a gene: 9. Germline V CDR1 and CDR2: LGHNA, YNFKEQ. As DNA, the CDR3 is TGTGCCAGCAGCCAAGCGTCAGGGGGCGCCGGATATGGCTACACCTTC. This codes for CASSQASGGAGYGYTF.

This rearrangement joins TRBV27 to TRBJ2-3; 10 nucleotides line up with TRBD2. Germline V CDR1 and CDR2: MNHEY, SMNVEV (reference sequence). The CDR3 loop spans 12 amino acids. With 4 bases clipped from V and 14 bases from J, the junction kept 6 bases outside the gene matches. The CDR3 spells CASSSLAGMGYF. CDR3 DNA sequence: TGTGCCAGCAGTTCACTAGCGGGAATGGGGTATTTT.

The chain joins TRBV30 to TRBJ2-2; 12 bases map to TRBD2. From germline, CDR1 is GTSNPN and CDR2 SVGIG (reference sequence). The junction had 12 bases not matched to a gene; V was cut back by 2 bases and J by 5 bases. The CDR3 sequence is 18 residues long. CDR3 DNA sequence: TGTGCCTGGAGTACAACACGACTAGCGGGAGCTGGGACCGGGGAGCTGTTTTTT. It is translated as CAWSTTRLAGAGTGELFF.

The rearrangement joins TRBV5-4 to TRBJ2-2; 10 bases align to TRBD2. The CDR3 consists of 16 residues. Germline V gene data show CDR1 as SGHNT and CDR2 as YYREEE (reference sequence). J lost 7 bases, V lost 2 bases, and 8 bases had no gene match. CDR3 DNA: TGTGCCAGCAGCTTTCGCGCAGCGGGAGGGCACGGGGAGCTGTTTTTT. The encoded protein is CASSFRAAGGHGELFF.

The V and J genes are TRBV3-1 (or the pseudogene TRBV3-2) and TRBJ2-7; D is possibly TRBD2 (6 bases). With 4 bases removed from V and 3 bases from J, the gap between germline ends came to 13 bases. CDR3 length: 14 amino acids. The germline gives CDR1 LGHDT, CDR2 YNNKEL (reference sequence). In DNA form, the CDR3 reads TGTGCCAGCAGCCGGGTCGGGAGAATCTACGAGCAGTACTTC. It encodes CASSRVGRIYEQYF.

This clone was seen just once. CDR3 coding DNA: TGTGCCAGCAAAATGCCACGGGGAGTCACTGAAGCTTTCTTT. This translates into CASKMPRGVTEAFF. V is TRBV28 and J is TRBJ1-1; no definite D call. With 7 bases removed from V and 4 bases from J, the gap between germline ends came to 16 bases. The CDR3 is 14 amino acids. Germline V gene data show CDR1 as MDHEN and CDR2 as SYDVKM. Using reference TRBV28 and TRBJ1-1 for the parts outside the CDR3, the full variable domain is DVKVTQSSRYLVKRTGEKVFLECVQDMDHENMFWYRQDPGLGLRLIYFSYDVKMKEKGDIPEGYSVSREKKERFSLILESASTNQTSMYLCASKMPRGVTEAFFGQGTRLTVV.

Remarks on this clone: The junction and the germline gene differ at one end; a read error may be behind it. V is TRBV4-1 and J is TRBJ1-2; TRBD1 aligns across 8 bases. Germline values: CDR1 MGHRA, CDR2 YSYEKL. The CDR3 length is 13 residues. The CDR3 nucleotides read TGCGCCAGCAGCGAAGACAGGGGTCCCGGCTACACCTTC. This sequence encodes CASSEDRGPGYTF.

J is TRBJ2-3 and V is TRBV28; D unresolved. Trimming removed 5 bases at V and 4 bases at J, with 13 bases between. This CDR3 contains 14 residues. CDR1 MDHEN and CDR2 SYDVKM come from the germline V gene. CDR3 loop: CASSTQQPPDTQYF. The CDR3 coding sequence is TGTGCCAGCAGTACCCAACAACCTCCAGATACGCAGTATTTT.

The gene calls are TRBV7-9 and TRBJ2-3; a weak D match, TRBD1 (6 bases). The CDR3 extends over 15 amino acids. V shed 1 base and J shed 1 base, with 9 bases lying between them. Per germline, CDR1 SEHNR and CDR2 FQNEAQ (reference sequence). CDR3 DNA: TGTGCCAGCAGCTTAGGGGGACACCGCACAGATACGCAGTATTTT. This gives the protein CASSLGGHRTDTQYF.

The chain carries TRBV20-1 and TRBJ1-1; D uncertain. The germline V gene encodes CDR1 DFQATT and CDR2 SNEGSKA (reference sequence). V was cut by 3 bases and J by 8 bases, with 13 bases left in between. The CDR3 runs 12 residues. The chain's CDR3 is CSASRERGEAFF. CDR3 DNA sequence: TGCAGTGCTAGTCGGGAACGCGGAGAAGCTTTCTTT.

This clone was picked up a small number of times. The chain uses TRBV7-3 and TRBJ2-3; no clear D. Germline V gene lookup returns CDR1 SGHTA and CDR2 FQGTGA. V was shortened by 5 bases and J by 1 base, with 10 bases between the two germline ends. The CDR3 spans 14 residues. This CDR3 is CASSQVGRTDTQYF. DNA of the CDR3: TGTGCCAGCAGCCAGGTTGGGCGCACAGATACGCAGTATTTT.

The J gene is TRBJ2-7, the V gene TRBV27; 12 positions match TRBD1. The CDR3 covers 16 residues. CDR1 is MNHEY, CDR2 SMNVEV, per germline (reference sequence). V was pared by 6 bases and J by 3 bases, with 9 bases of the junction left unmatched. CDR3 region: CASRGTGGLGGYEQYF. CDR3 nucleotide sequence: TGTGCCAGCAGGGGGACAGGGGGCCTTGGGGGCTACGAGCAGTACTTC.

The genes are TRBV5-1 and TRBJ2-5; weak D call: TRBD1 (5 bases). The CDR3 has 14 residues. Looked up from germline, CDR1 is SGHRS and CDR2 is YFSETQ. Trimming pared 4 bases from V and 0 bases from J, leaving 10 bases between. This chain's CDR3 is CASSLQEYQETQYF. In nucleotides, the CDR3 is TGCGCCAGCAGCCTACAGGAGTACCAAGAGACCCAGTACTTC.

The chain carries TRBV5-4 and TRBJ1-2, with a tentative D call TRBD1 (5 bases). V was trimmed by 4 bases and J by 3 bases, leaving 10 bases between them. This CDR3 region has 13 residues. The germline V gene has CDR1 SGHNT and CDR2 YYREEE (reference sequence). The CDR3 sequence is CASSHGGDYGYTF. CDR3 in DNA: TGTGCCAGCAGCCATGGGGGGGACTATGGCTACACCTTC.

The chain is built from TRBV27 and TRBJ1-2, with D perhaps matching TRBD1 (6 bases). Germline V lookup: CDR1 MNHEY, CDR2 SMNVEV (reference sequence). The V end lost 7 bases, the J end lost 14 bases, and 20 bases lay between the germline ends. This CDR3 contains 12 residues. As DNA, the CDR3 is TGTGCCAGCAAGCCCAGTCAGGGGCGTTTTACCTTC. This gives the protein CASKPSQGRFTF.

The gene calls are TRBV30 and TRBJ2-2; 14 bases fit TRBD2. The ends lost 8 bases at V and 7 bases at J; junction bases unmatched: 9. The CDR3 contains 15 residues. The germline V gene encodes CDR1 GTSNPN and CDR2 SVGIG (reference sequence). CDR3 residues: CALRLAGGPNGELFF. CDR3 nucleotides: TGTGCCCTTAGACTAGCGGGAGGGCCGAACGGGGAGCTGTTTTTT.

The CDR3 nucleotides are TGTGCCAGCAGCGGAGGCTCCGGGACAGCGACCTACGAGCAGTACTTC. Its protein is CASSGGSGTATYEQYF. This chain connects TRBV7-8 to TRBJ2-7; 7 nucleotides agree with TRBD1. CDR3 length: 16 amino acids. Trimming removed 5 bases from V and 2 bases from J; junction bases left unmatched: 12. The germline gives CDR1 SGHVS, CDR2 FQNEAQ.

This rearrangement joins TRBV12-3 or TRBV12-4 to TRBJ1-5; no clear D. Trimming left V 5 bases short and J 6 bases short, with 11 bases between. This CDR3 is built from 13 residues. This CDR3 is CASSTQEGQPQHF. The CDR3, as DNA: TGTGCCAGCAGTACACAAGAGGGTCAGCCCCAGCATTTT.

This sequence joins TRBV6-5 and TRBJ1-1, with no clear D. Trimming took off 1 base at V and 1 base at J, with 7 bases between the two ends. Germline V lookup: CDR1 MNHEY, CDR2 SVGAGI. The CDR3 runs 14 residues. CDR3 coding DNA: TGTGCCAGCAGTTACTGGGGAGAGAACACTGAAGCTTTCTTT. It specifies CASSYWGENTEAFF.

The chain carries TRBV6-1 and TRBJ2-5; a weak D match, TRBD2 (7 bases). V lost 3 bases and J 5 bases, leaving 13 bases between the germline ends. The CDR3 totals 14 residues. Germline-derived CDR1 and CDR2 are MNHNS and SASEGT. The DNA of the CDR3 is TGTGCCAGCAGTGAGAGGGGGGGGCGTGAGACCCAGTACTTC. Translation gives CASSERGGRETQYF.

V and J are TRBV30 and TRBJ2-2; 12 bases map to TRBD2. The CDR3 is made up of 15 amino acids. Unmatched junction bases numbered 8, after V lost 7 bases and J lost 5 bases. The germline gives CDR1 GTSNPN, CDR2 SVGIG (reference sequence). The CDR3 DNA is TGTGCCTTACAGACTAGCGGGAGTTTGACCGGGGAGCTGTTTTTT. Its translation is CALQTSGSLTGELFF.

The chain couples TRBV9 to TRBJ2-1; TRBD2 matches at 7 bases. The V gene's germline CDR1 is SGDLS and CDR2 YYNGEE. V was pared by 0 bases and J by 7 bases, with 13 bases of the junction left unmatched. The CDR3 has 17 residues. The DNA of the CDR3 is TGTGCCAGCAGCGTAGGAAGGGAGGGTAGGGTGGAGAATGAGCAGTTCTTC. Translated, it gives CASSVGREGRVENEQFF.

This clone was picked up a small number of times. This rearrangement joins TRBV10-3 to TRBJ1-3, with TRBD1 matching 11 bases. The CDR3 totals 17 residues. The V gene end was trimmed by 4 bases and the J gene end by 0 bases; junction bases not matched to a gene: 5. Germline V CDR1 and CDR2: ENHRY, SYGVKD. The CDR3 bases are TGTGCCATCAGTGCGGGACAGGGGGTCAACTCTGGAAACACCATATATTTT. Translated: CAISAGQGVNSGNTIYF.